This T cell receptor beta chain was observed in a study of shared clonotypes between healthy human individuals. Naive CD8 cells comprised CD45RO-negative, CCR7-positively selected cells, excluding terminally differentiated effector memory CD45RA+ cells. A word on this clone: Its antigen is not identified.

The germline CDR1 and CDR2 sequences are SEHNR and FQNEAQ (reference sequence). The ends were cut back, 0 bases at V and 7 bases at J, with 10 bases in the middle. This CDR3 comprises 13 residues. The study's findings and limits: Naive CD4 clonotype sharing across several donors was around 5%.

Assay: immunoSEQ multiplex PCR; the TCRdb copy retains only in-frame clones and omits some. The sample lists just over 2,000,000 clones, about 94% occurring once. The sequence was obtained from a man aged 18 to 29 in good health. The material sequenced was naive CD8+ T cells sorted from blood. The chain combines TRBV7-9 with TRBJ2-7; no clear D. The CDR3 is CASSLAGSAEQYF. CDR3 DNA: TGTGCCAGCAGCTTAGCTGGTTCGGCAGAGCAGTACTTC.